What follows are 27 T cell receptor beta chains derived from one specimen sequenced in a study of OX40 agonist ivuxolimab in advanced cancers. TCRdb's copy holds only in-frame clones and misses some; the assay was immunoSEQ multiplex PCR. This table holds 15,000 to 20,000 clones, approximately 70% found once. The source was CD4+ or CD8+ T cells sorted from blood, collected in a trial of the OX40 agonist ivuxolimab. These receptor sequences come from an adult with an advanced solid tumor such as melanoma, head and neck, liver or kidney cancer.

The chain uses TRBV4-1 and TRBJ2-1; 13 nucleotides agree with TRBD2. CDR1 and CDR2 from the germline V gene are MGHRA and YSYEKL. The CDR3 runs 16 residues. Trimming at V came to 1 base and at J to 3 bases, leaving 0 bases not matched to a gene. This CDR3 is CASSQGTSGSYNEQFF. For the CDR3, the DNA is TGCGCCAGCAGCCAAGGGACTAGCGGGAGCTACAATGAGCAGTTCTTC.

This rearrangement joins TRBV7-9 to TRBJ1-1; 7 bases fit TRBD1. The CDR3 has 14 residues. V was pared by 7 bases and J by 2 bases, with 7 bases of the junction left unmatched. Germline V gene lookup returns CDR1 SEHNR and CDR2 FQNEAQ (reference sequence). In DNA, the CDR3 is TGTGCCAGCAACTCAGGGGACAGTAACACTGAAGCTTTCTTT. Protein sequence: CASNSGDSNTEAFF.

A few counts support this clone. The CDR3 region has the DNA TGTGCCAGCAGCTTACAAGAGACCCAGTACTTC. The encoded protein is CASSLQETQYF. The chain couples TRBV5-6 to TRBJ2-5; the D is unclear. Germline assignment: CDR1 SGHDT and CDR2 YYEEEE. V was cut by 2 bases and J by 2 bases, with 1 base left in between. The CDR3 is 11 amino acids.

This clone was seen a single time. The chain combines TRBV19 with TRBJ2-2; 7 bases are shared with TRBD1. The germline gives CDR1 LNHDA, CDR2 SQIVND (reference sequence). The trim removed 4 bases at V and 7 bases at J, leaving 9 bases unmatched. This CDR3 is 15 amino acids long. CDR3 sequence reads: CASSTPHQGVGELFF. The CDR3 coding sequence is TGTGCCAGTAGTACCCCTCATCAGGGGGTCGGGGAGCTGTTTTTT.

The CDR3 reads CASSLNGNTEAFF. Here the CDR3 DNA reads TGTGCCAGCAGCTTGAACGGGAACACTGAAGCTTTCTTT. The V and J genes are TRBV7-9 and TRBJ1-1; D uncertain. The CDR3 runs to 13 residues. Trimming pared 3 bases from V and 1 base from J, leaving 6 bases between. Germline CDR1 is SEHNR and CDR2 is FQNEAQ (reference sequence).

This chain joins TRBV11-2 and TRBJ2-7; D unresolved. This CDR3 comprises 12 residues. With 5 bases removed from V and 3 bases from J, the gap between germline ends came to 8 bases. The V gene's germline CDR1 is SGHAT and CDR2 FQNNGV. The CDR3 DNA reads TGTGCCAGCAGCATCTCAAACTACGAGCAGTACTTC. The encoded protein is CASSISNYEQYF.

This clone appeared a single time. The chain combines TRBV30 with TRBJ2-3; D gene unclear. The germline V gene has CDR1 GTSNPN and CDR2 SVGIG (reference sequence). V lost 5 bases and J lost 4, with 13 bases in between. The CDR3 runs 13 residues. The DNA for the CDR3 is TGTGCCTGGGCCCCAGGAGTCCCAGATACGCAGTATTTT. It translates to CAWAPGVPDTQYF.

CDR3 residues: CASSLVGSGRLYEQYF. The CDR3 region has the DNA TGTGCCAGCAGCTTAGTAGGTAGCGGGAGACTTTACGAGCAGTACTTC. V usage is TRBV7-9 and J usage is TRBJ2-7, with 9 bases identical to TRBD2. Germline lookup yields CDR1 SEHNR and CDR2 FQNEAQ (reference sequence). This CDR3 contains 16 residues. V gave up 1 base and J gave up 4 bases; unmatched junction bases: 8.

This chain uses TRBV4-3 with TRBJ1-3; tentatively, D is TRBD1 (5 bases). Trimming pared 0 bases from V and 0 bases from J, leaving 9 bases between. CDR1 LGHNA and CDR2 YSLEER come from the germline V gene. This CDR3 comprises 16 residues. The chain's CDR3 is CASSQDRGSSGNTIYF. CDR3 DNA sequence: TGCGCCAGCAGCCAAGATCGGGGGAGCTCTGGAAACACCATATATTTT.

The chain employs TRBV11-2 and TRBJ2-3, with a possible D match to TRBD1 (6 bases). Trimming took 1 base from V and 2 from J, leaving 7 bases between them. This CDR3 comprises 14 residues. CDR1 and CDR2 from the germline V gene are SGHAT and FQNNGV. The CDR3, as DNA: TGTGCCAGCAGCTTAGCAGGGGACACAGATACGCAGTATTTT. It specifies CASSLAGDTDTQYF.

This chain joins TRBV4-1 and TRBJ2-7; D is possibly TRBD1 (6 bases). V lost 0 bases to trimming and J lost 4 bases, with 13 bases between them. CDR1 and CDR2 (germline): MGHRA, YSYEKL. The CDR3 is 15 residues long. The CDR3 protein is CASSQDTGKKYEQYF. In DNA, the CDR3 is TGCGCCAGCAGCCAAGATACAGGGAAGAAGTACGAGCAGTACTTC.

A remark on this clone: The same CDR3 is also encoded by other DNA sequences in this sample. V and J are TRBV11-2 and TRBJ2-3; a possible D gene is TRBD2 (5 bases). The CDR3 has 14 residues. The V gene's germline CDR1 is SGHAT and CDR2 FQNNGV. The V end was cut by 5 bases, the J end by 2 bases, with 11 bases between. CDR3 nucleotide sequence: TGTGCCAGCAGCCTGGGAGTTTTCACAGATACGCAGTATTTT. It is translated as CASSLGVFTDTQYF. Filled out from reference TRBV11-2 and TRBJ2-3, the complete variable domain reads EAGVAQSPRYKIIEKRQSVAFWCNPISGHATLYWYQQILGQGPKLLIQFQNNGVVDDSQLPKDRFSAERLKGVDSTLKIQPAKLEDSAVYLCASSLGVFTDTQYFGPGTRLTVL.

The rearrangement joins TRBV29-1 to TRBJ2-7; possibly TRBD1 or TRBD2 for D (5 bases each). The CDR3 totals 12 residues. Deletions cut 1 base from V and 4 bases from J, with 8 bases between. Per germline, CDR1 SQVTM and CDR2 ANQGSEA. Here the CDR3 DNA reads TGCAGCGTTGAAGGACAGCGGTACGAGCAGTACTTC. Protein sequence: CSVEGQRYEQYF.

This chain's CDR3 is CASSPSGNTIYF. The CDR3 bases are TGTGCCAGCAGCCCCTCTGGAAACACCATATATTTT. The rearrangement uses TRBV6-6 and TRBJ1-3; D is uncertain. The CDR3 length is 12 residues. The ends were cut back, 6 bases at V and 0 bases at J, with 3 bases in the middle. Per germline, CDR1 MNHNY and CDR2 SVGAGI (reference sequence).

The gene calls are TRBV28 and TRBJ1-5, with TRBD1 matching 8 bases. The CDR3 covers 17 residues. The V gene's germline CDR1 is MDHEN and CDR2 SYDVKM. Trimming at V came to 4 bases and at J to 0 bases, leaving 8 bases not matched to a gene. The CDR3 nucleotides are TGTGCCAGCAGTTCAACGGGGGACAGGTATAGCAATCAGCCCCAGCATTTT. Translated, it gives CASSSTGDRYSNQPQHF.

The chain couples TRBV2 to TRBJ2-7; no clear D gene. Germline CDR1 is SNHLY and CDR2 is FYNNEI. V gave up 4 bases and J gave up 6 bases, with 13 bases separating them. The CDR3 covers 13 residues. Written as DNA, the CDR3 is TGTGCCAGCAGTGTCTTGTTAAGCAGCGAGCAGTACTTC. It specifies CASSVLLSSEQYF.

This clone was seen a handful of times. V and J are TRBV27 and TRBJ1-4; perhaps TRBD1 as D (5 bases). The CDR3 spans 14 residues. The germline V gene encodes CDR1 MNHEY and CDR2 SMNVEV (reference sequence). V was shortened by 2 bases and J by 6 bases, with 10 bases between the two germline ends. The CDR3, as DNA: TGTGCCAGCAGTTTAAAAAGGGGCGATGAAAAACTGTTTTTT. Translation: CASSLKRGDEKLFF.

Of note for this clone: At one end the junction does not follow the germline gene, possibly because of a read error. The sample has other DNA sequences that encode this CDR3 too. The chain joins TRBV6-1 to TRBJ2-3; weak D call: TRBD2 (6 bases). The CDR3 length is 17 residues. CDR1 and CDR2 from the germline V gene are MNHNS and SASEGT. The CDR3 DNA reads as TGCGCCAGCAGTGCCTCGGGAGCGGGTTCTAGCACAGATACGCAGTATTTT. Translation gives CASSASGAGSSTDTQYF.

The chain employs TRBV27 and TRBJ2-7; the match to TRBD2 covers 14 bases. CDR3 size: 15 residues. The V segment lost 3 bases and the J segment 5 bases; nucleotides outside the gene matches: 3. The germline V gene encodes CDR1 MNHEY and CDR2 SMNVEV (reference sequence). CDR3 coding DNA: TGTGCCAGCAGTTTGGGGACTAGCGGGAGCCACGAGCAGTACTTC. Protein: CASSLGTSGSHEQYF.

V and J are TRBV28 and TRBJ2-7, with TRBD2 identical over 10 bases. V lost 5 bases to trimming and J lost 7 bases; unmatched junction nucleotides: 11. From germline, CDR1 is MDHEN and CDR2 SYDVKM. The CDR3 is 15 amino acids. CDR3 bases: TGTGCCAGCAGTCTGGGACCTAGCGGGAGTGGTGAGCAGTACTTC. The encoded protein is CASSLGPSGSGEQYF.

The chain couples TRBV27 to TRBJ2-7; D not certain. Germline values: CDR1 MNHEY, CDR2 SMNVEV (reference sequence). The CDR3 is made up of 11 amino acids. V lost 7 bases and J 5 bases, leaving 9 bases between the germline ends. CDR3 region: CASTFGNEQYF. DNA of the CDR3: TGTGCCAGCACCTTCGGTAACGAGCAGTACTTC.

This clone ranks as medium-sized. This chain uses TRBV6-1 with TRBJ1-2; D gene uncertain. This CDR3 contains 14 residues. Germline CDR1 and CDR2: MNHNS and SASEGT. V dropped 4 bases and J dropped 2 bases, with 11 bases sitting between them. The CDR3 spells CASSGPELNYGYTF. CDR3 in DNA: TGTGCCAGCAGTGGGCCAGAACTCAACTATGGCTACACCTTC.

The chain employs TRBV7-3 and TRBJ2-7, with 9 bases matching TRBD1. V was pared by 5 bases and J by 4 bases, with 6 bases of the junction left unmatched. The CDR3 is 14 residues long. The germline gives CDR1 SGHTA, CDR2 FQGTGA. CDR3 loop: CASSPGTGNYEQYF. The CDR3, as DNA: TGTGCCAGCAGCCCGGGGACAGGGAATTACGAGCAGTACTTC. The full variable domain, with the rest looked up from reference TRBV7-3 and TRBJ2-7, is GAGVSQTPSNKVTEKGKYVELRCDPISGHTALYWYRQSLGQGPEFLIYFQGTGAADDSGLPNDRFFAVRPEGSVSTLKIQRTERGDSAVYLCASSPGTGNYEQYFGPGTRLTVT.

Only a few counts were recorded for this clone. The V and J genes are TRBV5-1 and TRBJ1-4; 8 nucleotides match TRBD1. V lost 0 bases and J lost 5; bases outside the gene matches: 3. Germline CDR1 and CDR2: SGHRS and YFSETQ. The length of the CDR3 is 15 residues. DNA for the CDR3: TGCGCCAGCAGCTTGGGTCAGGGGGCCAATGAAAAACTGTTTTTT. This gives the protein CASSLGQGANEKLFF.

The chain is built from TRBV10-3 and TRBJ2-1; D call uncertain. V shed 5 bases and J shed 0 bases, with 11 bases lying between them. CDR1 is ENHRY and CDR2 is SYGVKD in the germline V gene. The CDR3 has 15 amino acids. CDR3 residues: CAISPGGVSYNEQFF. CDR3 DNA sequence: TGTGCCATCAGTCCCGGCGGTGTCTCCTACAATGAGCAGTTCTTC.

The chain employs TRBV6-5 and TRBJ2-7; 8 bases match TRBD1. In germline, CDR1 is MNHEY, CDR2 SVGAGI. V shed 7 bases and J 6 bases; nucleotides not matched to a gene: 8. This CDR3 is built from 13 residues. CDR3 DNA: TGTGCCAGCACGGGCAGGGGGCAAATCGAGCAGTACTTC. It codes for CASTGRGQIEQYF.

The chain recombines TRBV9 with TRBJ2-1, with D perhaps TRBD2 (7 bases). The V and J ends lost 0 bases and 10 bases respectively, with 11 bases between them. The CDR3 runs 13 residues. Germline V lookup: CDR1 SGDLS, CDR2 YYNGEE. The DNA of the CDR3 is TGTGCCAGCAGCGTAGGGGGAGGGACAGAGCAGTTCTTC. Protein product: CASSVGGGTEQFF.